This T cell receptor beta chain was sequenced during a study of Tregs in tolerant kidney transplant recipients. Using immunoSEQ multiplex PCR, the repertoire was profiled, and TCRdb retains in-frame clones only, with some absent. The table lists some 57,000 clones, about 90% of them singletons. About this clone itself: Its antigen remains unknown.

The nonmyeloablative bone marrow transplants came from related graft donors, with transient mixed chimerism. Thawed PBMCs were FACS-sorted into unstimulated CD4+CD25+CD127- regulatory T cells, CD4+CD25- non-regulatory cells, CD4 and CD8 cells. Trimming took 3 bases from V and 1 from J, leaving 16 bases between them. The CDR3 has 18 amino acids. Looked up from germline, CDR1 is LNHDA and CDR2 is SQIVND (reference sequence). Regarding the study as a whole: No direct test of biological reproducibility was done here. Nucleotide sequences could not be compared across some patients' samples due to primer changes. The small number of patients limits these findings pending further validation.

Sequencing was performed on CD8+ T cells from blood (PBMCs), taken 24 months after the transplant. This rearrangement joins TRBV19 to TRBJ2-6; D is perhaps TRBD2 (6 bases). This receptor was taken from a human patient who received a combined kidney and bone marrow transplant. Some of the T cells might come from the graft donor. The CDR3 reads CASSIVDTGVSGANVLTF. The CDR3 DNA is TGTGCCAGTAGTATCGTAGACACGGGGGTATCTGGGGCCAACGTCCTGACTTTC.